The entry below gives a single T cell receptor beta chain sequence along with its context. This sample is part of a study of blood T cell repertoires in COVID-19. Overall study: Samples of COVID-19 (acute and convalescent) were obtained from the United States, Italy and Spain. T cells, B-cell-depleted T cells, or PBMCs supplied cDNA or gDNA.

V lost 1 base and J 0 bases, leaving 27 bases between the germline ends. In germline, CDR1 is LNHNV, CDR2 YYDKDF (reference sequence). This CDR3 is built from 21 residues. As handled by the study authors: Scientists estimated how many nucleated cells there were by amplifying reference gene primers. Produced via immunoSEQ multiplex PCR; TCRdb's table is partial and in-frame only. V, J and clone size derive from that table, while D and trimming were established from the DNA sequence. The data show 65,000 to 85,000 clones, 80% to 90% seen once. V is TRBV15 and J is TRBJ2-5; tentatively, D is TRBD1 (5 bases). The specimen was peripheral blood. This sequence originates from a middle-aged man with acute or convalescent COVID-19. Here the CDR3 reads CATSRGVADSQKGWDQETQYF. DNA for the CDR3: TGTGCCACCAGCAGAGGTGTAGCAGACAGCCAAAAAGGTTGGGACCAAGAGACCCAGTACTTC.